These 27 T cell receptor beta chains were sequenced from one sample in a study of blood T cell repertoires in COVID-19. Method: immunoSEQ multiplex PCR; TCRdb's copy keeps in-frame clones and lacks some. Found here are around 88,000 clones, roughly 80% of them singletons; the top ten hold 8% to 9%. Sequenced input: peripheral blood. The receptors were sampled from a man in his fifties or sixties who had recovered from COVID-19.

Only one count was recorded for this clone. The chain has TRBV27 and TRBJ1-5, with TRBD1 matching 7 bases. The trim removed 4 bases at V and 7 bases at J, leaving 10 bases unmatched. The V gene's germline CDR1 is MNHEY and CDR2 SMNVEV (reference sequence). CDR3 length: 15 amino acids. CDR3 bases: TGTGCCAGCAGTTCCACTCGACAGGGCGTCCAGCCCCAGCATTTT. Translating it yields CASSSTRQGVQPQHF.

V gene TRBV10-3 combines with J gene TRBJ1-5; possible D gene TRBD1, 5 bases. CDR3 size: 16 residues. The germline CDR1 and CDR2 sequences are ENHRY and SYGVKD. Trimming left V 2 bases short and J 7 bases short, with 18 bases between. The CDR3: CAISENVPGGDQPQHF. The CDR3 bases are TGTGCCATCAGTGAGAACGTACCGGGCGGGGACCAGCCCCAGCATTTT.

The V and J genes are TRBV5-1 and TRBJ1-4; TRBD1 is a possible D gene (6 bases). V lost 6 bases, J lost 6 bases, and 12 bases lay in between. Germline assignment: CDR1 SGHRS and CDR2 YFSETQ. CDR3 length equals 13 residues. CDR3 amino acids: CASTNEGDEKLFF. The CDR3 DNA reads TGCGCCAGCACTAATGAGGGGGATGAAAAACTGTTTTTT. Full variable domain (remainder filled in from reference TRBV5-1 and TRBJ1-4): KAGVTQTPRYLIKTRGQQVTLSCSPISGHRSVSWYQQTPGQGLQFLFEYFSETQRNKGNFPGRFSGRQFSNSRSEMNVSTLELGDSALYLCASTNEGDEKLFFGSGTQLSVL.

Here the CDR3 reads CASSQEGASGTGNIQYF. The CDR3 DNA reads TGCGCCAGCAGCCAAGAAGGTGCCAGCGGGACGGGAAACATTCAGTACTTC. The chain couples TRBV4-3 to TRBJ2-4; TRBD2 aligns across 7 bases. Germline loops: CDR1 LGHNA, CDR2 YSLEER. V gave up 0 bases and J gave up 6 bases; unmatched junction bases: 11. CDR3 length: 17 amino acids.

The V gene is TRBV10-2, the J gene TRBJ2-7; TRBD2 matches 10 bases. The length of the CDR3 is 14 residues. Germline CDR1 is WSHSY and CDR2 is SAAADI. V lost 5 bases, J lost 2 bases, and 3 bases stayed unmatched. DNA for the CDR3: TGCGCCAGCAGTTTGACTAGCGGGCCCTACGAGCAGTACTTC. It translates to CASSLTSGPYEQYF.

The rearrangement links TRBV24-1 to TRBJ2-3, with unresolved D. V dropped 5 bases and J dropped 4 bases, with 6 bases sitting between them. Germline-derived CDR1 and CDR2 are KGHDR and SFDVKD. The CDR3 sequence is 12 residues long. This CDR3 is CATSVRADTQYF. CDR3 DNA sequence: TGTGCCACCAGTGTGCGAGCAGATACGCAGTATTTT.

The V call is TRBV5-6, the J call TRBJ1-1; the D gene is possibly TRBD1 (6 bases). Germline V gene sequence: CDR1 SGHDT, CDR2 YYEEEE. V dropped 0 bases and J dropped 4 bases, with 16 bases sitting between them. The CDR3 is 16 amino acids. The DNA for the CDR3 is TGTGCCAGCAGCTTGGTTGACAGCCCCAGGGGCACTGAAGCTTTCTTT. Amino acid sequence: CASSLVDSPRGTEAFF.

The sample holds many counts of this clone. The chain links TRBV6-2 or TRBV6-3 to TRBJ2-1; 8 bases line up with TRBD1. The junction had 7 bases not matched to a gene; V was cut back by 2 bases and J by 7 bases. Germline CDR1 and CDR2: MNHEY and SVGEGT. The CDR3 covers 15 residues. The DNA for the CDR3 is TGTGCCAGCAGTTACCCCATCCAGGGGGCTAATGAGCAGTTCTTC. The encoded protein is CASSYPIQGANEQFF.

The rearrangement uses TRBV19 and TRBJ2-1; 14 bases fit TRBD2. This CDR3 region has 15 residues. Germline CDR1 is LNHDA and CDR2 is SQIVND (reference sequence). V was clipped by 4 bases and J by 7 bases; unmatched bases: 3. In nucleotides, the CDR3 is TGTGCCAGTAGTAGGGGACTAGCGGGGGATAATGAGCAGTTCTTC. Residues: CASSRGLAGDNEQFF.

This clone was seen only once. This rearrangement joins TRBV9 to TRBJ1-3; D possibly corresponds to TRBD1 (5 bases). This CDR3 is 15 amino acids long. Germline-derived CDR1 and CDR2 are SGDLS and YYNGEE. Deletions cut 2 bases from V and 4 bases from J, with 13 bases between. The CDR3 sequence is CASSVTQGSGNTIYF. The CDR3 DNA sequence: TGTGCCAGCAGCGTGACTCAGGGATCCGGAAACACCATATATTTT.

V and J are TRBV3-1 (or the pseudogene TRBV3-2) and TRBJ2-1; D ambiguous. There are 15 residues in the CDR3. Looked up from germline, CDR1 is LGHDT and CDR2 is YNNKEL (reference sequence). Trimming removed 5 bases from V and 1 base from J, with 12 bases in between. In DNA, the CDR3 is TGTGCCAGCAGCTGGGCCGTCGGTTCCTACAATGAGCAGTTCTTC. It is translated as CASSWAVGSYNEQFF.

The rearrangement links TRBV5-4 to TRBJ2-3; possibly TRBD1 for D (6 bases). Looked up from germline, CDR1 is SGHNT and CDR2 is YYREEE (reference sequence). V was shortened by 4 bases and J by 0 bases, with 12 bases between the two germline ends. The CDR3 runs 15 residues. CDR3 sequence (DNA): TGTGCCAGCAGCGTACCACAGGGAAGCACAGATACGCAGTATTTT. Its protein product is CASSVPQGSTDTQYF. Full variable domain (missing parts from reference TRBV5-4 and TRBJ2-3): ETGVTQSPTHLIKTRGQQVTLRCSSQSGHNTVSWYQQALGQGPQFIFQYYREEENGRGNFPPRFSGLQFPNYSSELNVNALELDDSALYLCASSVPQGSTDTQYFGPGTRLTVL.

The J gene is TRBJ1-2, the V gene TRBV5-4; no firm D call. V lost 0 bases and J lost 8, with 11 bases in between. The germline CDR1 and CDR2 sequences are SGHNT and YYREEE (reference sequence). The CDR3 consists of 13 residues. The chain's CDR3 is CASSLALESGYTF. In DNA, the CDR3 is TGTGCCAGCAGCTTGGCCTTGGAGAGCGGCTACACCTTC.

The CDR3 spells CASSVRQGTFTGELFF. CDR3 sequence (DNA): TGTGCCAGCAGTGTCCGACAGGGGACATTCACCGGGGAGCTGTTTTTT. The chain carries TRBV6-1 and TRBJ2-2; 8 nucleotides align to TRBD1. The CDR3 is 16 residues long. V gave up 4 bases and J gave up 4 bases; unmatched junction bases: 8. Germline CDR1 MNHNS, CDR2 SASEGT.

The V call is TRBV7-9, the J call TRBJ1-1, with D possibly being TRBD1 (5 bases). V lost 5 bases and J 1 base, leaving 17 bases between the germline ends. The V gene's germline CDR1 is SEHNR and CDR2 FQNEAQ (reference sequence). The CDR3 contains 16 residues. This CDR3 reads CASSPPRGQSNTEAFF. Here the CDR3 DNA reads TGTGCCAGCAGCCCCCCCCGCGGACAATCGAACACTGAAGCTTTCTTT.

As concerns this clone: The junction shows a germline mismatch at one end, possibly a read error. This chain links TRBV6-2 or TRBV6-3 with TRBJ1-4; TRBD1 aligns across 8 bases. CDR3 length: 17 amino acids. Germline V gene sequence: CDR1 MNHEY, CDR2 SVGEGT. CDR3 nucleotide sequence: TGTGCCAGCAGTGACTCCTTCCCAGGGGGCGCGGATGAAAAACTGTTTTTT. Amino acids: CASSDSFPGGADEKLFF.

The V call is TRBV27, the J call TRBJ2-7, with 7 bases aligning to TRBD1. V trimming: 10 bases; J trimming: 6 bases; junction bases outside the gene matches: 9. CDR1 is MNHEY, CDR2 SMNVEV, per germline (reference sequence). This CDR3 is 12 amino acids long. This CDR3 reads CATQTPGGEQYF. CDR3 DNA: TGTGCCACCCAGACCCCAGGGGGCGAGCAGTACTTC.

CDR3 residues: CASSLVASGRPTDTQYF. Written as DNA, the CDR3 is TGTGCCAGCAGCTTAGTGGCTAGCGGGAGGCCCACAGATACGCAGTATTTT. The genes are TRBV7-2 and TRBJ2-3; TRBD2 matches 11 bases. Trimming removed 1 base from V and 2 bases from J; junction bases left unmatched: 5. Germline CDR1 is SGHTA and CDR2 is FQGNSA. The CDR3 has 17 amino acids.

CDR3 coding DNA: TGTGCCAGCAGGTCAAGACAGCCTTATAACCCCGAAGCTTTCTTT. Protein sequence: CASRSRQPYNPEAFF. This chain links TRBV27 with TRBJ1-1; TRBD1 is a possible D gene (5 bases). Per the germline V gene, CDR1 is MNHEY and CDR2 is SMNVEV (reference sequence). Trimming shortened V by 6 bases and J by 8 bases, and 22 bases separated the two germline ends. CDR3 length equals 15 residues.

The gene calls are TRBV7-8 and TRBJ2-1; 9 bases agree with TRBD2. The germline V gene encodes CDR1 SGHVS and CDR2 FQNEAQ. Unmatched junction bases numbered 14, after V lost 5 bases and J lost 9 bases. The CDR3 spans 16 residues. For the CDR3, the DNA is TGTGCCAGCAGCCCCGCCGTAGCGGGAGCCTTATTTGAGCAGTTCTTC. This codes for CASSPAVAGALFEQFF.

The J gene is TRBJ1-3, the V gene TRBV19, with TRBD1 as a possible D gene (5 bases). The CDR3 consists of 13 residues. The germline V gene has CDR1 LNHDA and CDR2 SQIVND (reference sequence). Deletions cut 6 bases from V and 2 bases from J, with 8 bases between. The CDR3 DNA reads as TGTGCCAGTAGCCAGGGAACTGGAAACACCATATATTTT. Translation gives CASSQGTGNTIYF.

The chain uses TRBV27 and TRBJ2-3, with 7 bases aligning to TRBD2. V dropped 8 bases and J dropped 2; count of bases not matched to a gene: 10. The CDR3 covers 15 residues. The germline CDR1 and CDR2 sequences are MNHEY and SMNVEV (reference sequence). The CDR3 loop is CASSRMRELTDTQYF. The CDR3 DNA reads TGTGCCAGCTCGAGGATGCGGGAGCTCACAGATACGCAGTATTTT.

The chain's CDR3 is CAWSVGGPDTDTQYF. CDR3 bases: TGTGCCTGGAGTGTGGGAGGGCCCGACACAGATACGCAGTATTTT. The gene calls are TRBV30 and TRBJ2-3; the match to TRBD2 covers 7 bases. V shed 0 bases and J 2 bases; nucleotides not matched to a gene: 5. The CDR3 extends over 15 amino acids. The germline CDR1 and CDR2 sequences are GTSNPN and SVGIG (reference sequence).

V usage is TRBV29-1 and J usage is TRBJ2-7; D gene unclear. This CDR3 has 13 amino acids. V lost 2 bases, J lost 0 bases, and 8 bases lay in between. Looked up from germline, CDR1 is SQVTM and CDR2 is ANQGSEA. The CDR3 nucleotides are TGCAGCGTTGAACCACTGAACTCCTACGAGCAGTACTTC. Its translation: CSVEPLNSYEQYF.

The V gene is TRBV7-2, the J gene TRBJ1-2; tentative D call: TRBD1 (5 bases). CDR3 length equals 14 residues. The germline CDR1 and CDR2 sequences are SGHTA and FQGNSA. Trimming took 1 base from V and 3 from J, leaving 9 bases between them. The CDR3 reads CASSLDGADYGYTF. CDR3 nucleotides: TGTGCCAGCAGCTTAGATGGGGCTGACTATGGCTACACCTTC. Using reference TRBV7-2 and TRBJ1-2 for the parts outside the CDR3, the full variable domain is GAGVSQSPSNKVTEKGKDVELRCDPISGHTALYWYRQSLGQGLEFLIYFQGNSAPDKSGLPSDRFSAERTGGSVSTLTIQRTQQEDSAVYLCASSLDGADYGYTFGSGTRLTVV.

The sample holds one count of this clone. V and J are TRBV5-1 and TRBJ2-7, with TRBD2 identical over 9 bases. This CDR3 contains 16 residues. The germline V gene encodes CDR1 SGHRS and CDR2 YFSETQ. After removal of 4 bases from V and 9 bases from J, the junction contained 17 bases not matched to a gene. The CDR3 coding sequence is TGCGCCAGCAGCCTTACCTCGACTAGCGGACAAGGGGGGCAGTACTTC. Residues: CASSLTSTSGQGGQYF.

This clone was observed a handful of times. The CDR3 region is CASSLVGANTGELFF. CDR3 sequence (DNA): TGCGCCAGCAGCTTGGTTGGGGCAAACACCGGGGAGCTGTTTTTT. The chain links TRBV5-1 to TRBJ2-2; perhaps TRBD1 as D (5 bases). Trimming pared 0 bases from V and 2 bases from J, leaving 8 bases between. The germline CDR1 and CDR2 sequences are SGHRS and YFSETQ. The CDR3 sequence is 15 residues long.